One T cell receptor beta chain is described in this entry. The antigen is unknown. The method was immunoSEQ multiplex PCR; TCRdb's version includes in-frame clones alone and lacks a portion of them. Of 71,000 or so clones in the sample, about nine tenths were seen once. The entry originates in a study of OX40 agonist ivuxolimab in advanced cancers. Germline CDR1 SGHTA, CDR2 FQGNSA. The junction had 10 bases not matched to a gene; V was cut back by 5 bases and J by 0 bases. The CDR3 is 17 amino acids. Study results and limitations: The authors did not determine the antigen specificity of the expanded peripheral T cells. Expanded clones were, on average, more numerous in CD8+ T cells than in CD4+.

The TCR sequence derives from an adult with an advanced solid tumor such as melanoma, head and neck, liver or kidney cancer. The sample here was CD4+ or CD8+ T cells sorted from blood, taken in a trial of the OX40 agonist ivuxolimab. The V call is TRBV7-2, the J call TRBJ2-7; 10 bases line up with TRBD1. The CDR3 coding sequence is TGTGCCAGCAGCCCCCGCTGGCGGGACAGGGGCTCCTACGAGCAGTACTTC. This codes for CASSPRWRDRGSYEQYF.